A single sample is the source of the 24 T cell receptor beta chains below, sequenced in a study of technical replicates of blood from a few donors. TCRdb's copy holds only in-frame clones and misses some; the assay was immunoSEQ multiplex PCR. Of 75,000 to 95,000 clones listed, 90% to 96% are singletons. What was sequenced was T cells isolated from PBMCs. These receptors came from a human donor in good health.

The chain uses TRBV29-1 and TRBJ2-2, with 11 bases that match TRBD1. The CDR3 totals 14 residues. The J segment lost 5 bases and the V segment lost 5 bases, leaving 4 bases of the junction unmatched. The V gene's germline CDR1 is SQVTM and CDR2 ANQGSEA. CDR3 sequence: CSVPGTGGTGELFF. The CDR3 DNA sequence: TGCAGCGTTCCCGGGACAGGGGGTACCGGGGAGCTGTTTTTT.

This clone was observed a single time. V and J are TRBV6-1 and TRBJ2-7, with 7 positions matching TRBD2. Germline loops: CDR1 MNHNS, CDR2 SASEGT. The CDR3 sequence is 13 residues long. Germline trimming cut 5 bases from V and 2 bases from J; bases unmatched to any gene: 3. CDR3 amino acids: CASSWDYPYEQYF. In nucleotides, the CDR3 is TGTGCCAGCAGTTGGGACTATCCCTACGAGCAGTACTTC.

The chain links TRBV19 to TRBJ1-1, with 9 positions matching TRBD1. This CDR3 spans 14 amino acids. The trim removed 6 bases at V and 4 bases at J, leaving 6 bases unmatched. The V gene's germline CDR1 is LNHDA and CDR2 SQIVND (reference sequence). In nucleotides, the CDR3 is TGTGCCAGTAGACTACAGGGGGCGACCACTGAAGCTTTCTTT. Translating gives CASRLQGATTEAFF.

The chain has TRBV28 and TRBJ1-3; 7 nucleotides match TRBD1. Germline trimming cut 4 bases from V and 8 bases from J; bases unmatched to any gene: 17. Germline loops: CDR1 MDHEN, CDR2 SYDVKM. The CDR3 contains 17 residues. CDR3 sequence reads: CASSSPGQLTGADTIYF. The CDR3 bases are TGTGCCAGCAGTTCCCCGGGACAGCTGACGGGGGCGGACACCATATATTTT.

V gene TRBV2 combines with J gene TRBJ2-7, with TRBD1 matching over 8 bases. Germline CDR1 is SNHLY and CDR2 is FYNNEI. This CDR3 contains 14 residues. The V gene end was trimmed by 8 bases and the J gene end by 4 bases; junction bases not matched to a gene: 10. The CDR3 is CASCPGTGTYEQYF. CDR3 nucleotide sequence: TGTGCCAGCTGTCCCGGGACAGGAACGTACGAGCAGTACTTC. Filled out from reference TRBV2 and TRBJ2-7, the complete variable domain reads EPEVTQTPSHQVTQMGQEVILRCVPISNHLYFYWYRQILGQKVEFLVSFYNNEISEKSEIFDDQFSVERPDGSNFTLKIRSTKLEDSAMYFCASCPGTGTYEQYFGPGTRLTVT.

CDR3 protein: CASSTTSGIHNEQFF. Written as DNA, the CDR3 is TGTGCCAGCAGCACTACTAGCGGGATACACAATGAGCAGTTCTTC. The J gene is TRBJ2-1, the V gene TRBV7-3; TRBD2 matches 10 bases. V lost 5 bases to trimming and J lost 5 bases; unmatched junction nucleotides: 6. The CDR3 spans 15 residues. Germline CDR1 is SGHTA and CDR2 is FQGTGA.

This clone has only one observation. The chain combines TRBV6-5 with TRBJ2-3, with 9 bases that match TRBD1. The length of the CDR3 is 13 residues. Per the germline V gene, CDR1 is MNHEY and CDR2 is SVGAGI. Trimming cost V 6 bases and J 4 bases; bases outside gene matches: 2. The CDR3 region has the DNA TGTGCCAGCAGGGGGGACAGGGCAGATACGCAGTATTTT. It is translated as CASRGDRADTQYF.

This chain joins TRBV7-6 and TRBJ2-5; maybe TRBD2 (6 bases). Deletions cut 1 base from V and 6 bases from J, with 12 bases between. Germline CDR1 reads SGHVS; CDR2 reads FNYEAQ. This CDR3 has 14 residues. The DNA of the CDR3 is TGTGCCAGCAGCTTAGTTCGGGGGACCAAGACCCAGTACTTC. Protein sequence: CASSLVRGTKTQYF.

J is TRBJ1-1 and V is TRBV13; D uncertain. Germline loops: CDR1 PRHDT, CDR2 FYEKMQ (reference sequence). V lost 5 bases to trimming and J lost 10 bases, with 17 bases between them. The CDR3 spans 13 residues. The CDR3 is CASSAKKEFGAFF. DNA of the CDR3: TGTGCCAGCAGCGCCAAGAAGGAGTTTGGAGCTTTCTTT. Supplemented by reference TRBV13 and TRBJ1-1, the full variable domain reads AAGVIQSPRHLIKEKRETATLKCYPIPRHDTVYWYQQGPGQDPQFLISFYEKMQSDKGSIPDRFSAQQFSDYHSELNMSSLELGDSALYFCASSAKKEFGAFFGQGTRLTVV.

The rearrangement joins TRBV2 to TRBJ1-3, with D perhaps TRBD1 (6 bases). The V gene lost 7 bases and the J gene lost 4 bases, with 23 bases spanning the gap. Germline-derived CDR1 and CDR2 are SNHLY and FYNNEI. This CDR3 region has 17 residues. In nucleotides, the CDR3 is TGTGCCAGCACCCTCCATCCGGGACAAACCCGGGGAAACACCATATATTTT. It is translated as CASTLHPGQTRGNTIYF.

The gene calls are TRBV7-2 and TRBJ2-7; 8 nucleotides align to TRBD2. Germline V gives CDR1 SGHTA, CDR2 FQGNSA. This CDR3 spans 15 amino acids. With V trimmed by 1 base and J by 0 bases, 2 bases remained unmatched. CDR3 nucleotides: TGTGCCAGCAGCTTAGGCGGGGGGAGCTCCTACGAGCAGTACTTC. Translation: CASSLGGGSSYEQYF.

The chain links TRBV10-3 to TRBJ1-1; 9 bases line up with TRBD1. After removal of 10 bases from V and 14 bases from J, the junction contained 8 bases not matched to a gene. This CDR3 spans 10 amino acids. Germline assignment: CDR1 ENHRY and CDR2 SYGVKD. CDR3 in DNA: TGTGCCACGTATGGACAGGGGAGATTCTTT. The encoded protein is CATYGQGRFF.

V is TRBV6-5 and J is TRBJ2-7; D is unresolved. The germline V gene encodes CDR1 MNHEY and CDR2 SVGAGI. The V gene lost 4 bases and the J gene lost 4 bases, with 8 bases spanning the gap. The length of the CDR3 is 12 residues. CDR3 loop: CASSLNRYEQYF. The DNA for the CDR3 is TGTGCCAGCAGTTTGAATAGATACGAGCAGTACTTC.

This sequence joins TRBV11-2 and TRBJ2-7; D might be TRBD2 (6 bases). The CDR3 sequence is 12 residues long. The germline gives CDR1 SGHAT, CDR2 FQNNGV. The V end lost 8 bases, the J end lost 5 bases, and 13 bases lay between the germline ends. The CDR3 DNA is TGTGCCAGCGACTCCACGGGAGACGAGCAGTACTTC. Its protein is CASDSTGDEQYF.

This clone was seen a handful of times. This chain uses TRBV2 with TRBJ2-7; TRBD1 might be the D (6 bases). Per the germline V gene, CDR1 is SNHLY and CDR2 is FYNNEI. The ends were cut back, 6 bases at V and 3 bases at J, with 12 bases in the middle. This CDR3 region has 13 residues. CDR3 in DNA: TGTGCCAGCAGGCTACTAGGGGGCTACGAGCAGTACTTC. The encoded protein is CASRLLGGYEQYF.

The rearrangement links TRBV6-4 to TRBJ2-1; possible D gene TRBD1, 5 bases. Germline CDR1 is MRHNA and CDR2 is SNTAGT. CDR3 size: 15 residues. Trimming removed 4 bases at V and 5 bases at J, with 15 bases between. The CDR3 bases are TGTGCCAGCAGTGCATTCAGGGCGGTCCACAATGAGCAGTTCTTC. It specifies CASSAFRAVHNEQFF.

The chain joins TRBV11-1 to TRBJ1-1; D possibly corresponds to TRBD1 (6 bases). The CDR3 is 14 amino acids. V lost 5 bases and J 11 bases, leaving 21 bases between the germline ends. In germline, CDR1 is SGHAT, CDR2 FQDESV (reference sequence). The CDR3 here is CASSPESGHLLAFF. The CDR3 DNA sequence: TGTGCCAGCAGCCCCGAATCGGGACACCTGTTGGCTTTCTTT. The variable domain in full, completed from reference TRBV11-1 and TRBJ1-1, reads EAEVAQSPRYKITEKSQAVAFWCDPISGHATLYWYRQILGQGPELLVQFQDESVVDDSQLPKDRFSAERLKGVDSTLKIQPAELGDSAMYLCASSPESGHLLAFFGQGTRLTVV.

This rearrangement joins TRBV5-6 to TRBJ2-1, with TRBD2 identical over 13 bases. Germline lookup yields CDR1 SGHDT and CDR2 YYEEEE. The CDR3 spans 15 residues. The ends lost 4 bases at V and 11 bases at J; junction bases unmatched: 9. The CDR3 nucleotides read TGTGCCAGCAGCCAGCGGACTAGCGGGAGCCTCCAGCAGTTCTTC. Its protein is CASSQRTSGSLQQFF.

The chain links TRBV28 to TRBJ2-1, with 11 positions matching TRBD2. V lost 4 bases to trimming and J lost 7 bases; unmatched junction nucleotides: 3. The CDR3 sequence is 14 residues long. Looked up from germline, CDR1 is MDHEN and CDR2 is SYDVKM. The CDR3 is CASSYSGRANEQFF. The CDR3 DNA sequence: TGTGCCAGCAGTTATAGCGGGAGGGCGAATGAGCAGTTCTTC.

J is TRBJ2-5 and V is TRBV28; a weak D match, TRBD2 (5 bases). CDR1 MDHEN and CDR2 SYDVKM come from the germline V gene. There are 14 residues in the CDR3. Trimming took 3 bases from V and 1 from J, leaving 9 bases between them. The chain's CDR3 is CASSFLGSQETQYF. In DNA, the CDR3 is TGTGCCAGCAGTTTTTTGGGGAGCCAAGAGACCCAGTACTTC.

The CDR3: CASSSATRTGADTQYF. In DNA, the CDR3 is TGCGCCAGCAGCTCGGCGACTAGAACGGGAGCAGATACGCAGTATTTT. This rearrangement joins TRBV5-1 to TRBJ2-3; D is possibly TRBD2 (6 bases). Germline lookup yields CDR1 SGHRS and CDR2 YFSETQ. V lost 3 bases, J lost 4 bases, and 18 bases lay in between. CDR3 length equals 16 residues.

The chain carries TRBV9 and TRBJ1-3, with TRBD1 as a possible D gene (6 bases). V was pared by 3 bases and J by 0 bases, with 16 bases between. CDR3 length: 17 residues. Germline values: CDR1 SGDLS, CDR2 YYNGEE. CDR3 in DNA: TGTGCCAGCAGCGCCACTTCGACAGGCTCCTCTGGAAACACCATATATTTT. It codes for CASSATSTGSSGNTIYF.

This rearrangement joins TRBV6-5 to TRBJ2-7, with 7 nucleotides matching TRBD2. The trim removed 6 bases at V and 6 bases at J, leaving 5 bases unmatched. This CDR3 comprises 12 residues. Germline CDR1 reads MNHEY; CDR2 reads SVGAGI. This chain's CDR3 is CASRGLFPEQYF. The CDR3 nucleotides are TGTGCCAGCAGGGGACTATTCCCCGAGCAGTACTTC.

V gene TRBV7-3 combines with J gene TRBJ2-3, with 7 bases fitting TRBD2. The J segment lost 1 base and the V segment lost 5 bases, leaving 6 bases of the junction unmatched. CDR1 is SGHTA and CDR2 is FQGTGA in the germline V gene. This CDR3 has 15 residues. The CDR3 sequence is CASSRGGSCTDTQYF. The CDR3 DNA follows: TGTGCCAGCAGCCGAGGCGGGAGCTGCACAGATACGCAGTATTTT.